This TCR beta chain was recorded in a study of cytomegalovirus exposure and HLA in healthy donors. PCR employed 60 Vbeta and 13 Jbeta primers. How the authors handled the data: Approximately 11 million of tens of millions of unique TCR beta chains were shared, per a later count. TCRdb keeps only in-frame clones here, not all; method: immunoSEQ multiplex PCR. That table gives V, J and clone size, and the DNA gave D and trimming. The sample carries tens of thousands of clones, 87% recorded once. V lost 3 bases, J lost 3 bases, and 15 bases lay in between. Germline CDR1 LGHNT, CDR2 FRNRAP. The CDR3 totals 16 residues. On this clone itself: Its antigen remains unidentified.

Findings and limits, study-wide: Clonal expansion was found to be greater in HLA-associated TCR beta chains than in equally common others in a later analysis. Evidence from a later analysis indicated that most CMV-associated TCR beta chains looked HLA-restricted. From TCR beta sequences, most subjects' HLA-A and HLA-B alleles were reportedly predicted accurately.

The rearrangement joins TRBV12-5 to TRBJ1-5; D unresolved. Sequencing used PBMCs. The clonotype was recovered from a woman in her thirties or forties in good health and CMV-seropositive. Here the CDR3 reads CASGLALGSANQPQHF. CDR3 nucleotides: TGTGCTAGTGGTTTAGCCCTCGGAAGCGCCAATCAGCCCCAGCATTTT.